Below are 27 T cell receptor beta chains sequenced from a single sample in a study of blood T cell repertoires in COVID-19. This table comes from immunoSEQ multiplex PCR, and its TCRdb copy is limited to in-frame clones, with some not included. The data hold roughly 430,000 clones, with roughly 88% observed a single time. Sequenced material: PBMCs or T cells enriched from blood (not recorded which). The source is a woman aged 40 to 50 with acute COVID-19.

J is TRBJ1-2 and V is TRBV5-6, with D possibly being TRBD1 (5 bases). The germline V gene encodes CDR1 SGHDT and CDR2 YYEEEE. CDR3 length equals 13 residues. The V end was cut by 7 bases, the J end by 7 bases, with 17 bases between. The CDR3 sequence: CASWGSAGLGYTF. The CDR3 nucleotides read TGTGCCAGCTGGGGCTCGGCAGGGCTTGGCTACACCTTC.

This chain links TRBV19 with TRBJ2-1; 9 nucleotides agree with TRBD1. This CDR3 is built from 13 residues. The junction had 3 bases not matched to a gene; V was cut back by 6 bases and J by 6 bases. Germline V CDR1 and CDR2: LNHDA, SQIVND (reference sequence). This chain's CDR3 is CASSWTGVNEQFF. The CDR3 DNA reads TGTGCCAGTAGCTGGACAGGGGTCAATGAGCAGTTCTTC. Full variable domain (outside the CDR3, taken from reference TRBV19 and TRBJ2-1): DGGITQSPKYLFRKEGQNVTLSCEQNLNHDAMYWYRQDPGQGLRLIYYSQIVNDFQKGDIAEGYSVSREKKESFPLTVTSAQKNPTAFYLCASSWTGVNEQFFGPGTRLTVL.

The V and J genes are TRBV7-2 and TRBJ1-5; weak D call: TRBD1 (6 bases). Trimming cost V 2 bases and J 3 bases, with 8 bases left between them. The germline V gene has CDR1 SGHTA and CDR2 FQGNSA. CDR3 size: 14 residues. The DNA for the CDR3 is TGTGCCAGCAGCTTACGACAGGACAATCAGCCCCAGCATTTT. Its protein is CASSLRQDNQPQHF.

V gene TRBV5-1 combines with J gene TRBJ2-7; the match to TRBD2 covers 11 bases. Per germline, CDR1 SGHRS and CDR2 YFSETQ. This CDR3 region has 14 residues. Germline trimming cut 4 bases from V and 3 bases from J; bases unmatched to any gene: 3. CDR3 nucleotides: TGCGCCAGCAGCACTAGCGGGGGAGACTACGAGCAGTACTTC. Its protein product is CASSTSGGDYEQYF. The variable domain in full, completed from reference TRBV5-1 and TRBJ2-7, reads KAGVTQTPRYLIKTRGQQVTLSCSPISGHRSVSWYQQTPGQGLQFLFEYFSETQRNKGNFPGRFSGRQFSNSRSEMNVSTLELGDSALYLCASSTSGGDYEQYFGPGTRLTVT.

The J gene is TRBJ1-1, the V gene TRBV6-2 or TRBV6-3, with 10 nucleotides matching TRBD1. CDR1 and CDR2 (germline): MNHEY, SVGEGT. There are 19 residues in the CDR3. V lost 2 bases to trimming and J lost 2 bases; unmatched junction nucleotides: 14. CDR3 nucleotide sequence: TGTGCCAGCAGTTACACTATATCGGGACAGGGGAGTAGCAACACTGAAGCTTTCTTT. This sequence encodes CASSYTISGQGSSNTEAFF.

The chain couples TRBV6-1 to TRBJ1-2; no reliable D call. Trimming took 3 bases from V and 8 from J, leaving 7 bases between them. The germline CDR1 and CDR2 sequences are MNHNS and SASEGT. The CDR3 runs 11 residues. The CDR3 loop is CASSDVLGYTF. CDR3 DNA sequence: TGTGCCAGCAGTGACGTCTTGGGCTACACCTTC.

The chain recombines TRBV7-9 with TRBJ1-5; D gene uncertain. The germline CDR1 and CDR2 sequences are SEHNR and FQNEAQ (reference sequence). The CDR3 totals 14 residues. Deletions cut 2 bases from V and 1 base from J, with 6 bases between. The CDR3 sequence: CASSLPGSNQPQHF. The CDR3 DNA reads as TGTGCCAGCAGCTTACCGGGAAGCAATCAGCCCCAGCATTTT.

This sequence joins TRBV7-6 and TRBJ2-7; 8 bases are shared with TRBD1. Per germline, CDR1 SGHVS and CDR2 FNYEAQ. Trimming at V came to 4 bases and at J to 3 bases, leaving 5 bases not matched to a gene. The CDR3 consists of 14 residues. Written as DNA, the CDR3 is TGTGCCAGCAGCTACGGACAGGGAGACTACGAGCAGTACTTC. The encoded protein is CASSYGQGDYEQYF.

The chain carries TRBV19 and TRBJ1-6, with TRBD1 matching over 8 bases. The germline CDR1 and CDR2 sequences are LNHDA and SQIVND (reference sequence). The CDR3 spans 13 residues. The J segment lost 7 bases and the V segment lost 11 bases, leaving 7 bases of the junction unmatched. The CDR3 reads CAGRQGRNSPLHF. The CDR3 coding sequence is TGTGCCGGGCGACAGGGGAGGAATTCACCCCTCCACTTT. Full variable domain (missing parts from reference TRBV19 and TRBJ1-6): DGGITQSPKYLFRKEGQNVTLSCEQNLNHDAMYWYRQDPGQGLRLIYYSQIVNDFQKGDIAEGYSVSREKKESFPLTVTSAQKNPTAFYLCAGRQGRNSPLHFGNGTRLTVT.

The CDR3 spells CASSLDTFAGELFF. The CDR3 DNA sequence: TGTGCCAGCAGCTTAGATACTTTTGCCGGGGAGCTGTTTTTT. This sequence joins TRBV11-3 and TRBJ2-2, with D unresolved. Germline V gene data show CDR1 as SGHNT and CDR2 as YENEEA. V gave up 0 bases and J gave up 6 bases, with 8 bases separating them. The CDR3 consists of 14 residues.

The genes are TRBV11-3 and TRBJ2-7, with D perhaps matching TRBD1 (5 bases). V lost 4 bases, J lost 4 bases, and 11 bases lay in between. This CDR3 has 13 amino acids. Germline values: CDR1 SGHNT, CDR2 YENEEA. The CDR3 loop is CASSSRGHYEQYF. The CDR3 DNA reads TGTGCCAGCAGCTCCAGAGGACATTACGAGCAGTACTTC.

The J gene is TRBJ2-5, the V gene TRBV29-1, with unresolved D. Looked up from germline, CDR1 is SQVTM and CDR2 is ANQGSEA. CDR3 length: 13 amino acids. V was shortened by 2 bases and J by 2 bases, with 9 bases between the two germline ends. CDR3 loop: CSVEPPRQETQYF. The CDR3 DNA follows: TGCAGCGTTGAACCCCCCCGTCAAGAGACCCAGTACTTC. The whole variable domain, filled in from reference TRBV29-1 and TRBJ2-5, reads SAVISQKPSRDICQRGTSLTIQCQVDSQVTMMFWYRQQPGQSLTLIATANQGSEATYESGFVIDKFPISRPNLTFSTLTVSNMSPEDSSIYLCSVEPPRQETQYFGPGTRLLVL.

CDR3 loop: CASSLGRQGLYGYTF. The CDR3 DNA reads as TGTGCCAGCAGCTTAGGGAGACAGGGACTCTATGGCTACACCTTC. The genes are TRBV11-2 and TRBJ1-2; 7 bases map to TRBD1. V was pared by 1 base and J by 4 bases, with 6 bases of the junction left unmatched. From germline, CDR1 is SGHAT and CDR2 FQNNGV. The CDR3 has 15 amino acids.

This clone showed up just once. The V call is TRBV24-1, the J call TRBJ2-1, with a tentative D call TRBD2 (5 bases). CDR1 and CDR2 from the germline V gene are KGHDR and SFDVKD. The CDR3 length is 13 residues. Trimming left V 4 bases short and J 14 bases short, with 17 bases between. In nucleotides, the CDR3 is TGTGCCACCAGTGACTTCGCTGGTTCTAGCAAGTTCTTC. It is translated as CATSDFAGSSKFF.

The rearrangement joins TRBV19 to TRBJ2-1; 8 bases are a match to TRBD2. Trimming took 4 bases from V and 5 from J; bases not matched to a gene: 7. The CDR3 sequence is 15 residues long. Germline CDR1 is LNHDA and CDR2 is SQIVND (reference sequence). As DNA, the CDR3 is TGTGCCAGTAGTACAGTGAGCGGGGGAGACAATGAGCAGTTCTTC. This sequence encodes CASSTVSGGDNEQFF.

The gene calls are TRBV12-3 or TRBV12-4 and TRBJ2-1; TRBD1 might be the D (5 bases). Trimming removed 3 bases at V and 14 bases at J, with 11 bases between. This CDR3 spans 11 amino acids. The CDR3 reads CASSLIGVEFF. For the CDR3, the DNA is TGTGCCAGCAGTTTGATAGGGGTCGAGTTCTTC.

The rearrangement links TRBV4-1 to TRBJ1-1, with D uncertain. The V gene lost 0 bases and the J gene lost 4 bases, with 12 bases spanning the gap. The CDR3 spans 15 residues. Germline V CDR1 and CDR2: MGHRA, YSYEKL. CDR3 sequence reads: CASSQDGRGGTEAFF. For the CDR3, the DNA is TGCGCCAGCAGCCAAGATGGGCGGGGAGGCACTGAAGCTTTCTTT.

The chain uses TRBV19 and TRBJ2-6; TRBD1 is a possible D gene (6 bases). There are 20 residues in the CDR3. CDR1 is LNHDA and CDR2 is SQIVND in the germline V gene (reference sequence). V dropped 0 bases and J dropped 4 bases, with 22 bases sitting between them. The CDR3 DNA follows: TGTGCCAGTAGTATAGATCGGGTGTCGGGACACCTCAGAGGGGCCAACGTCCTGACTTTC. Its translation: CASSIDRVSGHLRGANVLTF.

The chain combines TRBV4-2 with TRBJ2-2, with D hard to call. V shed 4 bases and J shed 6 bases, with 6 bases lying between them. Germline lookup yields CDR1 LGHNA and CDR2 YNFKEQ. The CDR3 totals 12 residues. In DNA, the CDR3 is TGTGCCAGCAGCCCGCGTTCCGGGGAGCTGTTTTTT. This gives the protein CASSPRSGELFF.

This clone was seen only once. This chain joins TRBV30 and TRBJ1-2; possible D gene TRBD1, 6 bases. CDR1 GTSNPN and CDR2 SVGIG come from the germline V gene (reference sequence). The V gene lost 0 bases and the J gene lost 9 bases, with 11 bases spanning the gap. The CDR3 covers 12 residues. The CDR3, as DNA: TGTGCCTGGAGTGTACAGGGTTGGCGCTACACCTTC. Its translation is CAWSVQGWRYTF.

The V and J genes are TRBV12-3 or TRBV12-4 and TRBJ2-7, with unresolved D. The CDR3 has 12 amino acids. Trimming removed 5 bases at V and 2 bases at J, with 7 bases between. The CDR3 protein is CASSKSTYEQYF. The DNA for the CDR3 is TGTGCCAGCAGTAAAAGCACCTACGAGCAGTACTTC.

J is TRBJ2-7 and V is TRBV6-5, with 8 bases matching TRBD1. The V gene's germline CDR1 is MNHEY and CDR2 SVGAGI. The V and J ends lost 7 bases and 6 bases, in that order; junction bases with no gene match: 8. The length of the CDR3 is 13 residues. The CDR3 region is CASINRGSGEQYF. Written as DNA, the CDR3 is TGTGCCAGCATTAACAGGGGGTCCGGCGAGCAGTACTTC.

The rearrangement links TRBV6-5 to TRBJ1-6; 8 bases line up with TRBD1. Germline V gene data show CDR1 as MNHEY and CDR2 as SVGAGI. V trimming: 5 bases; J trimming: 9 bases; junction bases outside the gene matches: 9. This CDR3 is 15 amino acids long. Here the CDR3 reads CASSRLGQGGSPLHF. The CDR3 bases are TGTGCCAGCAGTCGTCTAGGACAGGGTGGTTCACCCCTCCACTTT.

This chain joins TRBV15 and TRBJ2-7; maybe TRBD2 (6 bases). The germline V gene encodes CDR1 LNHNV and CDR2 YYDKDF (reference sequence). V was shortened by 1 base and J by 6 bases, with 10 bases between the two germline ends. This CDR3 region has 13 residues. Here the CDR3 reads CATSRGEAFEQYF. The DNA for the CDR3 is TGTGCCACCAGCAGAGGGGAGGCCTTCGAGCAGTACTTC.

The rearrangement uses TRBV5-8 and TRBJ1-1, with a tentative D call TRBD1 (5 bases). Germline-derived CDR1 and CDR2 are SGHTS and YDEGEE. The CDR3 sequence is 16 residues long. The germline V and J ends were trimmed by 0 bases and 1 base, with 13 bases remaining between them. The CDR3 sequence is CASSLGPGHPNTEAFF. CDR3 coding DNA: TGTGCCAGCAGCTTGGGCCCCGGACACCCGAACACTGAAGCTTTCTTT. The full variable domain, in which reference TRBV5-8 and TRBJ1-1 provide the parts outside the CDR3, is EAGVTQSPTHLIKTRGQQATLRCSPISGHTSVYWYQQALGLGLQFLLWYDEGEERNRGNFPPRFSGRQFPNYSSELNVNALELEDSALYLCASSLGPGHPNTEAFFGQGTRLTVV.

This clone was observed once. As DNA, the CDR3 is TGCGCCAGCAGCTTGGGCCTATACCCCTACGAGCAGTACTTC. Translated, it gives CASSLGLYPYEQYF. The V gene is TRBV5-1, the J gene TRBJ2-7; D unclear. This CDR3 contains 14 residues. The V gene lost 0 bases and the J gene lost 2 bases, with 9 bases spanning the gap. Germline CDR1 reads SGHRS; CDR2 reads YFSETQ.

This chain joins TRBV5-1 and TRBJ2-1, with D possibly TRBD2 on 6 matching bases. V lost 0 bases to trimming and J lost 7 bases, with 17 bases between them. The CDR3 length is 16 residues. In germline, CDR1 is SGHRS, CDR2 YFSETQ. The CDR3: CASSLEIRPSVNEQFF. The CDR3 DNA reads TGCGCCAGCAGCTTGGAAATTCGTCCTAGCGTGAATGAGCAGTTCTTC.